Sequencing of this T cell receptor (beta chain) was carried out in a study of T-cell reconstitution after alpha-beta-depleted transplantation in children. Unique molecular identifiers were incorporated into the prepared TCRbeta library. MiXCR, applied by TCRdb to the PCR reads, yields one record per CDR3 protein. The table includes 350,000 to 450,000 distinct CDR3 sequences, 13% detected once. The CDR3 is made up of 13 amino acids. Germline V gives CDR1 DFQATT, CDR2 SNEGSKA (reference sequence). Between the trimmed V and J ends, which lost 0 bases and 7 bases, there was a span of 9 bases. In this sample, this clonotype turned up many times.

The sequencing here drew on PBMCs, taken from the stem cell graft. The rearrangement uses TRBV20-1 and TRBJ2-2; D unclear. This sequence originates from a human donor who donated a stem cell graft to a child with Fanconi anemia. CDR3 residues: CSAREWFGGELFF. Here the CDR3 DNA reads TGCAGTGCTAGAGAATGGTTCGGCGGGGAGCTGTTTTTT.